This is a list of T cell receptor beta chains from one sample in a study of vaccination effects on CD4 cells after COVID-19. Their antigen targets remain unknown. This table comes from immunoSEQ multiplex PCR, and its TCRdb copy is limited to in-frame clones, with some not included. The data hold roughly 11,000 clones, with 65% to 75% observed a single time. The source was CD4+ T cells from PBMCs cultured with HCoV-229E spike peptides, collected before COVID-19 vaccination. The receptor set was obtained from a human donor who received a COVID-19 vaccine. The CDR3 runs from the conserved cysteine through the conserved F or W. The order of the fields is CDR3 protein, CDR3 DNA, CDR3 length, clone size, D gene, J gene, V gene. A D gene is named only where the DNA matches it firmly. The listing skips clone size in some rows; elsewhere it reads once, few, many or a size class.

CDR3: CAWSVRDRSNQPQHF; DNA: TGTGCCTGGAGTGTACGGGACAGGAGCAATCAGCCCCAGCATTTT; length: 15; size: few; D: TRBD1; J: TRBJ1-5; V: TRBV30
CDR3: CATSSNLAGIGDTQYF; DNA: TGTGCCACCAGCAGTAACCTAGCGGGGATTGGTGATACGCAGTATTTT; length: 16; size: -; D: TRBD2; J: TRBJ2-3; V: TRBV15
CDR3: CASSLEWGQMNTEAFF; DNA: TGTGCCAGCAGCTTAGAATGGGGACAGATGAACACTGAAGCTTTCTTT; length: 16; size: -; D: TRBD1; J: TRBJ1-1; V: TRBV11-2
CDR3: CASSLGQGANEAFF; DNA: TGCGCCAGCAGCTTGGGACAGGGGGCGAATGAAGCTTTCTTT; length: 14; size: -; D: TRBD1; J: TRBJ1-1; V: TRBV5-1
CDR3: CSASQGRGYTF; DNA: TGCAGTGCTTCCCAAGGTCGTGGCTACACCTTC; length: 11; size: -; D: -; J: TRBJ1-2; V: TRBV20-1
CDR3: CASSRGTYEQYF; DNA: TGTGCCAGCTCCCGGGGGACCTACGAGCAGTACTTC; length: 12; size: few; D: -; J: TRBJ2-7; V: TRBV25-1
CDR3: CASSYGPPREAFF; DNA: TGTGCCAGCAGTTACGGCCCCCCAAGGGAAGCTTTCTTT; length: 13; size: few; D: -; J: TRBJ1-1; V: TRBV6-2/TRBV6-3
CDR3: CASSSEPGALLGYTF; DNA: TGTGCCAGCAGTTCAGAACCAGGGGCCCTCCTGGGCTACACCTTC; length: 15; size: few; D: -; J: TRBJ1-2; V: TRBV6-5
CDR3: CASSEGQGRNSPLHF; DNA: TGTGCCAGCAGTGAGGGGCAGGGGAGGAATTCACCCCTCCACTTT; length: 15; size: -; D: -; J: TRBJ1-6; V: TRBV6-1
CDR3: CASSPGTGDTGELFF; DNA: TGTGCCAGCAGCCCCGGGACAGGGGACACCGGGGAGCTGTTTTTT; length: 15; size: -; D: TRBD1; J: TRBJ2-2; V: TRBV14
CDR3: CASSFQADTYGYTF; DNA: TGTGCCAGCAGTTTTCAGGCCGACACCTATGGCTACACCTTC; length: 14; size: -; D: -; J: TRBJ1-2; V: TRBV27
CDR3: CAISAGQEGTGELFF; DNA: TGTGCCATCAGCGCCGGACAGGAAGGCACCGGGGAGCTGTTTTTT; length: 15; size: few; D: TRBD1; J: TRBJ2-2; V: TRBV10-3
CDR3: CASSLDRVGSPLHF; DNA: TGTGCCAGCAGTTTAGATAGGGTGGGATCACCCCTCCACTTT; length: 14; size: once; D: -; J: TRBJ1-6; V: TRBV27
CDR3: CASSLNRTPAVF; DNA: TGTGCCAGCAGTTTAAATCGCACCCCGGCGGTCTTC; length: 12; size: -; D: -; J: TRBJ2-1; V: TRBV12-3/TRBV12-4
CDR3: CASSLGQGLDGYTF; DNA: TGCGCCAGCAGCTTAGGACAGGGGCTGGATGGCTACACCTTC; length: 14; size: -; D: TRBD1; J: TRBJ1-2; V: TRBV5-1
CDR3: CASSLSQGYSRDTEAFF; DNA: TGTGCCAGCAGCCTATCCCAGGGCTATAGTAGGGACACTGAAGCTTTCTTT; length: 17; size: -; D: -; J: TRBJ1-1; V: TRBV5-4
CDR3: CASSEDARARGYTF; DNA: TGTGCCAGCAGTGAAGACGCTCGAGCCCGGGGCTACACCTTC; length: 14; size: few; D: -; J: TRBJ1-2; V: TRBV6-1
CDR3: CASSILSGNNEKLFF; DNA: TGTGCCAGTAGTATCCTCTCCGGGAATAATGAAAAACTGTTTTTT; length: 15; size: -; D: -; J: TRBJ1-4; V: TRBV19
CDR3: CSASRGEDGYTF; DNA: TGCAGTGCTAGTCGGGGGGAAGATGGCTACACCTTC; length: 12; size: -; D: -; J: TRBJ1-2; V: TRBV20-1
CDR3: CATSDLGTSGNNEQFF; DNA: TGTGCCACCAGTGACCTCGGGACTAGCGGGAACAATGAGCAGTTCTTC; length: 16; size: -; D: TRBD2; J: TRBJ2-1; V: TRBV24-1
CDR3: CASSPWTSGGGTNTGELFF; DNA: TGTGCCAGCAGTCCCTGGACTAGCGGGGGGGGAACGAACACCGGGGAGCTGTTTTTT; length: 19; size: -; D: TRBD2; J: TRBJ2-2; V: TRBV27
CDR3: CASSLQGGRADTQYF; DNA: TGTGCCAGCAGTTTACAGGGCGGGAGGGCGGATACGCAGTATTTT; length: 15; size: -; D: TRBD2; J: TRBJ2-3; V: TRBV27
CDR3: CASTKGGKNTQYF; DNA: TGTGCCAGCACCAAGGGGGGCAAAAATACGCAGTATTTT; length: 13; size: -; D: -; J: TRBJ2-3; V: TRBV11-2
CDR3: CASSLSRGGSYNEQFF; DNA: TGTGCCAGCAGCCTTTCCCGGGGGGGCTCCTACAATGAGCAGTTCTTC; length: 16; size: -; D: TRBD2; J: TRBJ2-1; V: TRBV14
CDR3: CASSQGVNRVENTEAFF; DNA: TGCGCCAGCAGCCAAGGAGTTAACAGGGTCGAGAACACTGAAGCTTTCTTT; length: 17; size: -; D: -; J: TRBJ1-1; V: TRBV4-3
CDR3: CASSPEGGFTYEQYF; DNA: TGTGCCAGCAGTCCAGAGGGAGGGTTTACCTACGAGCAGTACTTC; length: 15; size: -; D: TRBD2; J: TRBJ2-7; V: TRBV6-5
CDR3: CSVRTGGNSPLHF; DNA: TGCAGCGTACGGACAGGGGGAAATTCACCCCTCCACTTT; length: 13; size: -; D: TRBD1; J: TRBJ1-6; V: TRBV29-1
CDR3: CASSIIDGRTSGANVLTF; DNA: TGTGCCAGTAGTATAATAGACGGGAGAACCTCTGGGGCCAACGTCCTGACTTTC; length: 18; size: few; D: -; J: TRBJ2-6; V: TRBV19
CDR3: CASSWGQGGTGELFF; DNA: TGTGCCAGCAGCTGGGGACAGGGAGGCACCGGGGAGCTGTTTTTT; length: 15; size: -; D: TRBD1; J: TRBJ2-2; V: TRBV27
CDR3: CAWSRMGARDYTF; DNA: TGTGCCTGGAGTCGGATGGGGGCAAGAGACTACACCTTC; length: 13; size: few; D: -; J: TRBJ1-2; V: TRBV30
CDR3: CASSEVGVTRGYGYTF; DNA: TGTGCCAGCAGTGAAGTCGGGGTTACCCGGGGCTATGGCTACACCTTC; length: 16; size: -; D: -; J: TRBJ1-2; V: TRBV6-1
CDR3: CASSQQTTGATEQYF; DNA: TGTGCCAGCAGCCAACAGACTACAGGGGCTACCGAGCAGTACTTC; length: 15; size: -; D: TRBD1; J: TRBJ2-7; V: TRBV3-1/TRBV3-2
CDR3: CASSLGSRQNTEAFF; DNA: TGTGCCAGCAGCTTAGGGAGTCGACAGAACACTGAAGCTTTCTTT; length: 15; size: -; D: -; J: TRBJ1-1; V: TRBV5-4
CDR3: CAISESIADTQYF; DNA: TGTGCCATCAGTGAGTCAATAGCGGATACGCAGTATTTT; length: 13; size: -; D: -; J: TRBJ2-3; V: TRBV10-3
CDR3: CASSSPSGNQPQHF; DNA: TGTGCCAGCAGTTCCCCGAGCGGAAATCAGCCCCAGCATTTT; length: 14; size: -; D: -; J: TRBJ1-5; V: TRBV6-2/TRBV6-3
CDR3: CASSVGTSGLNYEQYF; DNA: TGTGCCAGCAGCGTAGGGACTAGCGGGTTGAACTACGAGCAGTACTTC; length: 16; size: -; D: TRBD2; J: TRBJ2-7; V: TRBV9
CDR3: CASSLGRDSSYNEQFF; DNA: TGTGCCAGCAGCTTGGGGCGGGATAGCTCCTACAATGAGCAGTTCTTC; length: 16; size: -; D: -; J: TRBJ2-1; V: TRBV5-4
CDR3: CASRESGSGSYEQYF; DNA: TGTGCCAGTAGGGAAAGCGGGAGTGGGTCCTACGAGCAGTACTTC; length: 15; size: -; D: TRBD2; J: TRBJ2-7; V: TRBV19
CDR3: CASSGTGYTEAFF; DNA: TGTGCCAGCAGCGGCACAGGGTACACTGAAGCTTTCTTT; length: 13; size: -; D: -; J: TRBJ1-1; V: TRBV2
CDR3: CASSQRADTEAFF; DNA: TGTGCCAGCAGCCAGCGTGCGGACACTGAAGCTTTCTTT; length: 13; size: -; D: -; J: TRBJ1-1; V: TRBV11-3
CDR3: CASSLDTKTYGYTF; DNA: TGTGCCAGCAGTTTAGACACCAAGACTTATGGCTACACCTTC; length: 14; size: -; D: -; J: TRBJ1-2; V: TRBV28
CDR3: CASSQRDRLLIVF; DNA: TGCGCCAGCAGCCAAAGGGACAGGCTCCTAATTGTCTTC; length: 13; size: -; D: TRBD1; J: TRBJ1-2; V: TRBV4-3
CDR3: CASSFLNQPQHF; DNA: TGTGCCAGCAGTTTCCTAAATCAGCCCCAGCATTTT; length: 12; size: once; D: -; J: TRBJ1-5; V: TRBV27
CDR3: CASSVVAQRASSYNEQFF; DNA: TGTGCCAGCAGCGTAGTGGCTCAGCGTGCTAGCTCCTACAATGAGCAGTTCTTC; length: 18; size: -; D: -; J: TRBJ2-1; V: TRBV9
CDR3: CASSYSIAPQSTEAFF; DNA: TGTGCCAGCAGTTACAGTATAGCCCCCCAGAGCACTGAAGCTTTCTTT; length: 16; size: -; D: -; J: TRBJ1-1; V: TRBV6-2/TRBV6-3
CDR3: CASSTGGQGAGNTIYF; DNA: TGTGCCAGCAGCACAGGGGGACAGGGGGCTGGAAACACCATATATTTT; length: 16; size: few; D: TRBD1; J: TRBJ1-3; V: TRBV5-4
CDR3: CASSSISGNRYEQYF; DNA: TGTGCCAGCAGTTCCATTAGCGGGAATCGCTACGAGCAGTACTTC; length: 15; size: few; D: TRBD2; J: TRBJ2-7; V: TRBV6-5
CDR3: CASSPPANYGYTF; DNA: TGTGCCAGCAGTCCTCCTGCGAACTATGGCTACACCTTC; length: 13; size: -; D: -; J: TRBJ1-2; V: TRBV7-9
CDR3: CASSQELGGLETQYF; DNA: TGCGCCAGCAGCCAAGAGTTAGGGGGCTTGGAGACCCAGTACTTC; length: 15; size: -; D: TRBD1; J: TRBJ2-5; V: TRBV4-3
CDR3: CASKAETSYEQYF; DNA: TGCGCCAGCAAGGCGGAGACGTCCTACGAGCAGTACTTC; length: 13; size: -; D: -; J: TRBJ2-7; V: TRBV5-1